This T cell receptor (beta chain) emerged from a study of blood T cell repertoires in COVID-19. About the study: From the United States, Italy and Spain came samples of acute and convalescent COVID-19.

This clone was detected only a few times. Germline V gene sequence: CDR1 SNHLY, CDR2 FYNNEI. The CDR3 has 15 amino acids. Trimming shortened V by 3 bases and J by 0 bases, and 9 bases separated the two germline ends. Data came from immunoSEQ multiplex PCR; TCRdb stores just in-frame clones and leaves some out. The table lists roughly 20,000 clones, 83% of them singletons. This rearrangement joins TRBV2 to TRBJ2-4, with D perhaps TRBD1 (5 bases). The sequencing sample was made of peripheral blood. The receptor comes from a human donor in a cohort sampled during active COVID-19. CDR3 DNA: TGTGCCAGCAGTGACAGGGCCCTAGCCAAAAACATTCAGTACTTC. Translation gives CASSDRALAKNIQYF. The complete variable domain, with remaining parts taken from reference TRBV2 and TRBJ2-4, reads EPEVTQTPSHQVTQMGQEVILRCVPISNHLYFYWYRQILGQKVEFLVSFYNNEISEKSEIFDDQFSVERPDGSNFTLKIRSTKLEDSAMYFCASSDRALAKNIQYFGAGTRLSVL.